This record concerns one T cell receptor (beta chain) sequence. These data are taken from a study of T-cell reconstitution after alpha-beta-depleted transplantation in children. Germline lookup yields CDR1 MDHEN and CDR2 SYDVKM. CDR3 length: 12 amino acids. The V and J ends lost 8 bases and 3 bases respectively, with 8 bases between them. Unique molecular identifiers were incorporated into the prepared TCRbeta library. TCRdb reprocessed the PCR reads with MiXCR, giving one entry per CDR3 protein. The table shows about 440,000 distinct CDR3 sequences, with 43% occurring only once. The gene calls are TRBV28 and TRBJ1-5, with D uncertain. This receptor was identified in a girl aged 2 to 10 with aplastic anemia, due to receive a stem cell transplant. The input for sequencing was PBMCs, taken before TCRalphabeta/CD19-depleted stem cell transplant. CDR3 sequence reads: CASEVANQPQHF. Written as DNA, the CDR3 is TGTGCCAGCGAGGTGGCCAATCAGCCCCAGCATTTT.